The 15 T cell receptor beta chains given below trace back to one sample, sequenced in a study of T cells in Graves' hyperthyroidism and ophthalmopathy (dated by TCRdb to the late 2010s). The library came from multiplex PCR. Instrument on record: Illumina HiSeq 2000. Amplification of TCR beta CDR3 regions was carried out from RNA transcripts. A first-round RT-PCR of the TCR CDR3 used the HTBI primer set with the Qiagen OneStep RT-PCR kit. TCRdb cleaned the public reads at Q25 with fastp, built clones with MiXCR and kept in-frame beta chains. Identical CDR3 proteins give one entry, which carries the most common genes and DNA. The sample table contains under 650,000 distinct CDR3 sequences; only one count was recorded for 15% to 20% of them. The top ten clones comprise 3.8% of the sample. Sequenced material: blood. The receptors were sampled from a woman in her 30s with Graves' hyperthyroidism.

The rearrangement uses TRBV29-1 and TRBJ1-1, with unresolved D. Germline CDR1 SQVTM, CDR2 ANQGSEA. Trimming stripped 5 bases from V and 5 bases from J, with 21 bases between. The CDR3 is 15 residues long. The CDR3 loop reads CSVLILVGGRTEAFF. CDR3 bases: TGCAGCGTTCTCATTCTTGTTGGAGGACGGACTGAAGCTTTCTTT.

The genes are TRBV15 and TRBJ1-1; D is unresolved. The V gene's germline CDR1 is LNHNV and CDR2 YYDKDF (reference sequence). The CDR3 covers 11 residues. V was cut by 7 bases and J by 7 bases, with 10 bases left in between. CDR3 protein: CATTSGIEAFF. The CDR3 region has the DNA TGTGCCACCACCTCAGGTATTGAAGCTTTCTTT. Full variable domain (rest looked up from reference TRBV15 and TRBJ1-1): DAMVIQNPRYQVTQFGKPVTLSCSQTLNHNVMYWYQQKSSQAPKLLFHYYDKDFNNEADTPDNFQSRRPNTSFCFLDIRSPGLGDTAMYLCATTSGIEAFFGQGTRLTVV.

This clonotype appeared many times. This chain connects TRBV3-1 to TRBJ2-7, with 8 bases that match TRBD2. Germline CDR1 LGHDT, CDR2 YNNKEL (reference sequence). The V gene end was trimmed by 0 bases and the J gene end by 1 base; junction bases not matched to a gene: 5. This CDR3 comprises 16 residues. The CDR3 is CASSQDSSGSSYEQYF. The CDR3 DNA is TGTGCCAGCAGCCAAGATAGCAGCGGGAGTTCCTACGAGCAGTACTTC.

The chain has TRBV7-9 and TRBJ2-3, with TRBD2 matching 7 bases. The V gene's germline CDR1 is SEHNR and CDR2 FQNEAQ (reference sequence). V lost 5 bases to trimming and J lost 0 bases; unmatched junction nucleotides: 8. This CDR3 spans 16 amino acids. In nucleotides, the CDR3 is TGTGCCAGCAGCCTGGGTAGCGGGCTTAGCACAGATACGCAGTATTTT. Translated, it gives CASSLGSGLSTDTQYF. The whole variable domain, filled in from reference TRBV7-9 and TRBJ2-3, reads DTGVSQNPRHKITKRGQNVTFRCDPISEHNRLYWYRQTLGQGPEFLTYFQNEAQLEKSRLLSDRFSAERPKGSFSTLEIQRTEQGDSAMYLCASSLGSGLSTDTQYFGPGTRLTVL.

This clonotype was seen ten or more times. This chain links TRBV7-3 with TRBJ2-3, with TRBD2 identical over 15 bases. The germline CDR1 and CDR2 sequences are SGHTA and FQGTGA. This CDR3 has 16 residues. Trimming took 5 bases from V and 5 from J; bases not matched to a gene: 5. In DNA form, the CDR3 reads TGTGCCAGCAGCCTGGGACTAGCGGGAGGTGGAGATACGCAGTATTTT. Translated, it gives CASSLGLAGGGDTQYF.

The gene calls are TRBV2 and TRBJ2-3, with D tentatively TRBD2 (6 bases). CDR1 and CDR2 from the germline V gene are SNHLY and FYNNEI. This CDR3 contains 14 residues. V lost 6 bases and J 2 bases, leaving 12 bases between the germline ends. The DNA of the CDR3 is TGTGCCAGCAGACCGGGACTTAACACAGATACGCAGTATTTT. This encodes CASRPGLNTDTQYF.

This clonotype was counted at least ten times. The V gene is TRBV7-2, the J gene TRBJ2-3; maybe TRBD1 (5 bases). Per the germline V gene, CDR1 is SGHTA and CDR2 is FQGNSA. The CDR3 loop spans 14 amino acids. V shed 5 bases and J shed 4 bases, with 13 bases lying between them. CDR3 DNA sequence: TGTGCCAGCAGCCCTCAGGGCACCGCAGATACGCAGTATTTT. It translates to CASSPQGTADTQYF. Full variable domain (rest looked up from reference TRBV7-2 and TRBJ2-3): GAGVSQSPSNKVTEKGKDVELRCDPISGHTALYWYRQSLGQGLEFLIYFQGNSAPDKSGLPSDRFSAERTGGSVSTLTIQRTQQEDSAVYLCASSPQGTADTQYFGPGTRLTVL.

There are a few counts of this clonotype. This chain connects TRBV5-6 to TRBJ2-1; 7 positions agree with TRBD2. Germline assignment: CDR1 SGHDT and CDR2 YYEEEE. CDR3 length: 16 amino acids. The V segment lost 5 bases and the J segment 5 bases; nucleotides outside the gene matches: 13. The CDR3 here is CASSWGGWRADNEQFF. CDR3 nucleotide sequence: TGTGCCAGCAGTTGGGGGGGGTGGCGCGCAGACAATGAGCAGTTCTTC.

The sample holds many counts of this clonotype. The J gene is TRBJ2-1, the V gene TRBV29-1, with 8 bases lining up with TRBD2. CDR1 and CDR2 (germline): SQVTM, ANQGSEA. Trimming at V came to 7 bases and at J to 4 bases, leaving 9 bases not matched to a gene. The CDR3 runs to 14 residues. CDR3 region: CSGAPRGRYNEQFF. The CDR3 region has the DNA TGCAGCGGGGCCCCCCGCGGGAGGTACAATGAGCAGTTCTTC.

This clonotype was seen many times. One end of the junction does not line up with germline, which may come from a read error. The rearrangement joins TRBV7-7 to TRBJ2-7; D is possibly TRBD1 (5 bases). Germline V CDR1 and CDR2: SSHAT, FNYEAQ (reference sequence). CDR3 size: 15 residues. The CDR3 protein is CASSLARGASYEQYF. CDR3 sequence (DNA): TGTGCTAGCAGCTTAGCCCGTGGGGCGTCCTACGAGCAGTACTTC. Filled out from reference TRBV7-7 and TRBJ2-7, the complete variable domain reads GAGVSQSPRYKVTKRGQDVTLRCDPISSHATLYWYQQALGQGPEFLTYFNYEAQPDKSGLPSDRFSAERPEGSISTLTIQRTEQRDSAMYRCASSLARGASYEQYFGPGTRLTVT.

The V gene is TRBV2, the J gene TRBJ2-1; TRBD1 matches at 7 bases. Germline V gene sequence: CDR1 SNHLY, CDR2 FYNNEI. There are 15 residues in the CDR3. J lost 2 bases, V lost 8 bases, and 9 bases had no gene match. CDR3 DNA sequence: TGTGCCAGCGGAGACAGGGAAGAAACCTACAATGAGCAGTTCTTC. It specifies CASGDREETYNEQFF.

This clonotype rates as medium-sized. The DNA for the CDR3 is TGTGCCAGCAGTCCCTGGACAGACACCGGGGAGCTGTTTTTT. Encoded protein: CASSPWTDTGELFF. The chain uses TRBV6-2 or TRBV6-3 and TRBJ2-2; perhaps TRBD1 as D (6 bases). This CDR3 comprises 14 residues. Trimming stripped 5 bases from V and 3 bases from J, with 10 bases between. Germline assignment: CDR1 MNHEY and CDR2 SVGEGT.

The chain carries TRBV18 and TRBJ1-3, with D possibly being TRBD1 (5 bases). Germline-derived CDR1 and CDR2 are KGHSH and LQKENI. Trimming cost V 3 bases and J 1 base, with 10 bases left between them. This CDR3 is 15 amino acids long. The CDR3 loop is CASSPPGTSGNTIYF. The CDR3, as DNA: TGTGCCAGCTCACCCCCAGGGACTTCTGGAAACACCATATATTTT.

The CDR3 sequence is CASSFLDRAILQPQHF. DNA of the CDR3: TGTGCCAGCAGTTTTCTCGACAGGGCTATTCTTCAGCCCCAGCATTTT. J is TRBJ1-5 and V is TRBV12-3 or TRBV12-4; TRBD1 aligns across 7 bases. Trimming cost V 3 bases and J 6 bases; bases outside gene matches: 11. CDR3 length: 16 residues.

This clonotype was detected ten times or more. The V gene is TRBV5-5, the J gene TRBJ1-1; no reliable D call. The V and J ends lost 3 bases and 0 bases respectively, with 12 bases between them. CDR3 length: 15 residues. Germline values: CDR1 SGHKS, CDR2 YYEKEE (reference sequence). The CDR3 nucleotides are TGTGCCAGCAGCTCTCAAATCCGGGTGAACACTGAAGCTTTCTTT. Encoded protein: CASSSQIRVNTEAFF.